Below are 2 T cell receptor beta chains sequenced from a single sample in a study of blood T cell repertoires in COVID-19. Assay: immunoSEQ multiplex PCR; the TCRdb copy retains only in-frame clones and omits some. The sample contains tens of thousands of clones, about 85% of which appear only once. Sequenced material: peripheral blood. The origin of the receptors is a male donor with acute or convalescent COVID-19.

The rearrangement joins TRBV27 to TRBJ1-2, with TRBD1 matching over 8 bases. The germline gives CDR1 MNHEY, CDR2 SMNVEV (reference sequence). After removal of 2 bases from V and 6 bases from J, the junction contained 14 bases not matched to a gene. The CDR3 consists of 17 residues. Here the CDR3 reads CASSLDPDRAVMDGYTF. The CDR3 DNA follows: TGTGCCAGCAGTTTAGACCCGGACAGGGCGGTTATGGATGGCTACACCTTC.

This clone was observed once. V is TRBV6-2 or TRBV6-3 and J is TRBJ2-3, with 10 bases lining up with TRBD2. With 2 bases clipped from V and 0 bases from J, the junction kept 8 bases outside the gene matches. Looked up from germline, CDR1 is MNHEY and CDR2 is SVGEGT. The CDR3 consists of 18 residues. For the CDR3, the DNA is TGTGCCAGCAGTTACCCAGCGGGGGGGCCGGGTAGCACAGATACGCAGTATTTT. It is translated as CASSYPAGGPGSTDTQYF.